This T cell receptor (beta chain) came from a study of regulatory T cells in long-lasting Graves disease. Through Arm-PCR of CDR3 regions and iRepertoire HTBI primers, TCR beta libraries were built. Via MiXCR, TCRdb re-called the multiplex PCR reads, giving one row per CDR3 protein. The table lists under 450,000 distinct CDR3 sequences, 20% to 30% of them singletons. Time point: persistent/refractory GD, antithyroid drugs over 5 years with positive TRAb. RNA extracted from PBMCs served as the sequencing template. Germline CDR1 SNHLY, CDR2 FYNNEI. This CDR3 is built from 15 residues. The V and J ends lost 6 bases and 1 base respectively, with 15 bases between them.

The starting material was peripheral blood mononuclear cells (PBMCs), obtained when the disease was refractory, from a patient treated with antithyroid drugs. This rearrangement joins TRBV2 to TRBJ1-2; D call uncertain. The TCR comes from a female donor with Graves disease. The CDR3 spells CASSQARPLNYGYTF. The DNA of the CDR3 is TGTGCCAGCAGCCAAGCGCGGCCCCTTAACTATGGCTACACCTTC.